The clone carrying this T cell receptor beta chain turned up a few times. The sample originates from a study of blood T cell repertoires in COVID-19. Study summary: COVID-19 samples collected from the United States, Italy and Spain covered acute and convalescent phases. Sources were T cells, B-cell-depleted T cells, or PBMCs; the material itself was cDNA or gDNA.

The germline V gene has CDR1 SEHNR and CDR2 FQNEAQ (reference sequence). Trimming shortened V by 8 bases and J by 2 bases, and 12 bases separated the two germline ends. The CDR3 is 13 residues long. Authors' data handling: Reference gene primer amplification gave nucleated cell count estimates. The assay was immunoSEQ multiplex PCR, and TCRdb's table has in-frame clones only and misses some. The DNA gave D and trimming, while V, J and clone size come from that table. The data hold 80,000 to 100,000 clones, with 86% observed a single time. The origin of this receptor is a woman of 80 years or more with acute or convalescent COVID-19. The specimen sequenced was peripheral blood. The chain links TRBV7-9 to TRBJ2-5, with D possibly being TRBD2 (5 bases). Written as DNA, the CDR3 is TGTGCCAGCGCTTCGAAGCGGCAAGAGACCCAGTACTTC. This sequence encodes CASASKRQETQYF.